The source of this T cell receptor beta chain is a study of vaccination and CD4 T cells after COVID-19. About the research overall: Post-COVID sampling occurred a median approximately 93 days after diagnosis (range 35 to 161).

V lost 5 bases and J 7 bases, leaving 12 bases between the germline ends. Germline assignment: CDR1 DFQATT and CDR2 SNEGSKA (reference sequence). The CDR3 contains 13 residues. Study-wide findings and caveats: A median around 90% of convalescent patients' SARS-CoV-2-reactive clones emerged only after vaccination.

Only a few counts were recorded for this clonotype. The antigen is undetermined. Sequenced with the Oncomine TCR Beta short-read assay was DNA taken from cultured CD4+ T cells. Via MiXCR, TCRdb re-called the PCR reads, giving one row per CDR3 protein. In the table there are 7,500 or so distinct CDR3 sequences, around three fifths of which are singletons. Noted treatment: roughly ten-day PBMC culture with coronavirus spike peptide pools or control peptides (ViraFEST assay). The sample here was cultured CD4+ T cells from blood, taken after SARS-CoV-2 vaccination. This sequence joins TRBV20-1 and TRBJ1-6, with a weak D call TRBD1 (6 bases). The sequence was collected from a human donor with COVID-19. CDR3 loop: CSAGGQGNSPLHF. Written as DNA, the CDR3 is TGCAGTGCTGGGGGGCAGGGAAATTCACCCCTCCACTTT.